These 18 T cell receptor beta chains came from one sample sequenced in a study of T cell repertoires in cytomegalovirus infection. TCRdb processed the reads anew with MiXCR; each CDR3 protein has one entry. The profile shows more than 650,000 distinct CDR3 sequences, 35% to 45% of them singletons. Sequenced material: PBMCs. The receptors come from a human donor in good health (CMV status not recorded). Some clones in this sample may be carry-over from other donors' samples.

This clonotype was detected a few times. The gene calls are TRBV6-5 and TRBJ2-7; the D is unclear. This CDR3 has 13 residues. V was clipped by 2 bases and J by 0 bases, with 5 bases between them. Germline V gives CDR1 MNHEY, CDR2 SVGAGI. CDR3 amino acids: CASSYRASYEQYF. The CDR3 DNA is TGTGCCAGCAGTTACAGGGCCTCCTACGAGCAGTACTTC.

This chain uses TRBV7-9 with TRBJ2-7, with 10 bases lining up with TRBD2. The CDR3 totals 14 residues. V lost 3 bases and J lost 7; bases outside the gene matches: 6. Germline CDR1 and CDR2: SEHNR and FQNEAQ (reference sequence). The CDR3 sequence is CASSLGLAPWEQYF. The CDR3, as DNA: TGTGCCAGCAGCTTGGGACTAGCGCCTTGGGAGCAGTACTTC.

The chain's CDR3 is CASSLAGGRSTDTQYF. The CDR3 DNA sequence: TGTGCCAGCAGCTTAGCGGGGGGACGGAGCACAGATACGCAGTATTTT. The V call is TRBV7-8, the J call TRBJ2-3; a possible D gene is TRBD2 (6 bases). This CDR3 is built from 16 residues. The germline V gene encodes CDR1 SGHVS and CDR2 FQNEAQ. The V and J ends lost 0 bases and 0 bases respectively, with 10 bases between them.

The genes are TRBV30 and TRBJ2-1, with unresolved D. Between the trimmed V and J ends, which lost 2 bases and 4 bases, there was a span of 9 bases. The germline gives CDR1 GTSNPN, CDR2 SVGIG (reference sequence). The CDR3 consists of 13 residues. CDR3: CAWSLGHYNEQFF. As DNA, the CDR3 is TGTGCCTGGAGTCTTGGGCATTACAATGAGCAGTTCTTC.

The chain couples TRBV5-6 to TRBJ1-6, with unresolved D. Looked up from germline, CDR1 is SGHDT and CDR2 is YYEEEE. The CDR3 is made up of 13 amino acids. Between the trimmed V and J ends, which lost 2 bases and 7 bases, there was a span of 7 bases. The CDR3 region is CASSLRLNSPLHF. The CDR3 region has the DNA TGTGCCAGCAGCTTAAGGTTGAATTCACCCCTCCACTTT. The full variable domain, completed using reference TRBV5-6 and TRBJ1-6, is DAGVTQSPTHLIKTRGQQVTLRCSPKSGHDTVSWYQQALGQGPQFIFQYYEEEERQRGNFPDRFSGHQFPNYSSELNVNALLLGDSALYLCASSLRLNSPLHFGNGTRLTVT.

With regard to this clonotype: A read error is possible here, since a much larger clone lies one base away. The V call is TRBV12-3 or TRBV12-4, the J call TRBJ2-2; 9 bases line up with TRBD1. CDR3 length: 16 residues. The trim removed 5 bases at V and 4 bases at J, leaving 8 bases unmatched. The CDR3 DNA reads as TGTGCCAGCAGTCGGGACAGGGTGACTGGCACCGGGGAGCTGTTTTTT. Its translation is CASSRDRVTGTGELFF.

The genes are TRBV6-2 or TRBV6-3 and TRBJ1-1; a weak D match, TRBD1 (5 bases). The CDR3 has 15 residues. From germline, CDR1 is MNHEY and CDR2 SVGEGT. V gave up 7 bases and J gave up 0 bases, with 15 bases separating them. Here the CDR3 DNA reads TGTGCCAGCATCGGTACTAGGGGTCTGAACACTGAAGCTTTCTTT. Translation: CASIGTRGLNTEAFF.

The chain has TRBV7-2 and TRBJ2-3, with D possibly called TRBD1 or TRBD2 (5 bases each). CDR1 is SGHTA, CDR2 FQGNSA, per germline. Deletions cut 11 bases from V and 4 bases from J, with 19 bases between. This CDR3 is built from 14 residues. The CDR3 loop is CASKKGLAADTQYF. CDR3 bases: TGTGCCTCCAAAAAGGGGCTAGCCGCAGATACGCAGTATTTT.

In this sample, this clonotype turned up a few times. The chain uses TRBV5-1 and TRBJ2-3, with 7 positions matching TRBD2. The CDR3 loop spans 17 amino acids. The J segment lost 0 bases and the V segment lost 3 bases, leaving 10 bases of the junction unmatched. Germline V gives CDR1 SGHRS, CDR2 YFSETQ. CDR3 in amino acids: CASSSGLGRDSTDTQYF. The CDR3 DNA is TGCGCCAGCAGCTCTGGACTAGGTCGGGATAGCACAGATACGCAGTATTTT.

This clonotype was detected a few times. The gene calls are TRBV6-1 and TRBJ2-7; 9 bases match TRBD1. Germline V CDR1 and CDR2: MNHNS, SASEGT. The CDR3 is 14 amino acids. In DNA, the CDR3 is TGTGGCGTTGACAGGGGGAAGGCCTCCTACGAGCAGTACTTC. This encodes CGVDRGKASYEQYF.

This clonotype was seen many times. The chain uses TRBV27 and TRBJ1-4; no clear D. CDR3 length: 13 amino acids. The germline gives CDR1 MNHEY, CDR2 SMNVEV (reference sequence). V was cut by 7 bases and J by 8 bases, with 14 bases left in between. The CDR3 sequence is CASKKSNPEKLFF. CDR3 DNA: TGTGCCAGCAAGAAGAGCAACCCGGAAAAACTGTTTTTT.

This clonotype came up once. A read error may explain this, as a much larger clone is one base away. Because the CDR3 is missing its conserved closing phenylalanine or tryptophan, this is likely a read error. The CDR3 is CASTEYRRNTEAFL. DNA of the CDR3: TGTGCCAGTACGGAGTACCGGAGGAACACTGAAGCTTTCCTT. The V call is TRBV19, the J call TRBJ1-1; D call uncertain. With 7 bases removed from V and 1 base from J, the gap between germline ends came to 13 bases. Germline lookup yields CDR1 LNHDA and CDR2 SQIVND (reference sequence). CDR3 length: 14 residues.

In its sample, this clonotype was seen a few times. The genes are TRBV27 and TRBJ2-7; TRBD2 matches 7 bases. Germline V lookup: CDR1 MNHEY, CDR2 SMNVEV (reference sequence). The J segment lost 3 bases and the V segment lost 0 bases, leaving 8 bases of the junction unmatched. The length of the CDR3 is 16 residues. The chain's CDR3 is CASSLSVGLADYEQYF. The CDR3 DNA reads TGTGCCAGCAGTTTATCTGTGGGGCTAGCGGACTACGAGCAGTACTTC.

This clonotype was counted only a few times. V usage is TRBV7-9 and J usage is TRBJ1-1; the D gene is possibly TRBD1 (5 bases). This CDR3 spans 17 amino acids. V was pared by 1 base and J by 0 bases, with 15 bases between. Per the germline V gene, CDR1 is SEHNR and CDR2 is FQNEAQ (reference sequence). The CDR3 sequence: CASSLGPSGRLNTEAFF. CDR3 nucleotides: TGTGCCAGCAGCTTAGGCCCCTCGGGACGGCTGAACACTGAAGCTTTCTTT.

Notes on this clonotype: At one end, the junction sequence differs from germline, possibly due to a read error. The gene calls are TRBV7-8 and TRBJ2-2; TRBD2 is a possible D gene (6 bases). Germline CDR1 is SGHVS and CDR2 is FQNEAQ. The CDR3 sequence is 13 residues long. The CDR3 nucleotides read TGTGCCAGCAGCGAGGGACTGGCCGTTGAGCGGTTTTTT. Protein: CASSEGLAVERFF.

This chain connects TRBV20-1 to TRBJ2-3; TRBD1 is a possible D gene (5 bases). This CDR3 has 10 residues. Germline V gene lookup returns CDR1 DFQATT and CDR2 SNEGSKA (reference sequence). Trimming removed 2 bases at V and 9 bases at J, with 6 bases between. The DNA of the CDR3 is TGCAGTGCTAGAAAGGGGACGCAGTATTTT. It is translated as CSARKGTQYF.

The rearrangement links TRBV28 to TRBJ2-7; D is perhaps TRBD1 (5 bases). The CDR3 has 15 residues. Deletions cut 6 bases from V and 0 bases from J, with 15 bases between. Looked up from germline, CDR1 is MDHEN and CDR2 is SYDVKM. CDR3 residues: CASSRAGPSSYEQYF. DNA of the CDR3: TGTGCCAGCAGCCGGGCAGGGCCTAGCTCCTACGAGCAGTACTTC.

The count of this clonotype is one. The chain links TRBV10-3 to TRBJ2-3; TRBD1 aligns across 7 bases. CDR1 and CDR2 (germline): ENHRY, SYGVKD. The CDR3 totals 16 residues. The junction had 7 bases not matched to a gene; V was cut back by 3 bases and J by 1 base. The CDR3 reads CAISDSNRGRTDTQYF. The CDR3 nucleotides read TGTGCCATCAGTGATTCGAATAGGGGGCGCACAGATACGCAGTATTTT.